Shown below are 9 T cell receptor beta chains from a single sample sequenced in a study of OX40 agonist ivuxolimab in advanced cancers. Clones were sequenced by immunoSEQ multiplex PCR, and TCRdb holds only the in-frame ones, with some missing. The profile shows just over 20,000 clones, approximately 87% of them singletons. The sequences come from CD4+ or CD8+ T cells sorted from blood, collected in a trial of the OX40 agonist ivuxolimab. These receptors were taken from an adult with an advanced solid tumor such as melanoma, head and neck, liver or kidney cancer.

In its sample, this clone was seen once. This chain uses TRBV6-5 with TRBJ2-7; 7 nucleotides align to TRBD1. CDR1 and CDR2 from the germline V gene are MNHEY and SVGAGI. The CDR3 extends over 14 amino acids. Germline trimming cut 6 bases from V and 9 bases from J; bases unmatched to any gene: 14. Here the CDR3 reads CASSQKPGQRGQYF. DNA for the CDR3: TGTGCCAGCAGCCAAAAGCCGGGACAGCGCGGGCAGTACTTC.

This clone was seen only a few times. It is likely a read error, because the conserved phenylalanine at the end of the CDR3 is missing. V is TRBV5-5 and J is TRBJ1-6; tentative D call: TRBD1 (5 bases). Deletions cut 5 bases from V and 6 bases from J, with 12 bases between. Germline V CDR1 and CDR2: SGHKS, YYEKEE (reference sequence). The CDR3 runs to 14 residues. The CDR3 DNA sequence: TGTGCCAGCAGGCTGGGGGGGTTTAATTCACCCCTCCACCTT. Translating it yields CASRLGGFNSPLHL.

The table lists this clone with a few counts. The rearrangement uses TRBV7-2 and TRBJ1-1; D is uncertain. CDR3 size: 14 residues. V gave up 4 bases and J gave up 1 base, with 10 bases separating them. CDR1 is SGHTA and CDR2 is FQGNSA in the germline V gene. The CDR3 nucleotides are TGTGCCAGCAGCTCCTCGACCTGGAACACTGAAGCTTTCTTT. This sequence encodes CASSSSTWNTEAFF.

The chain links TRBV7-9 to TRBJ2-5; no clear D gene. CDR3 length equals 15 residues. Germline V lookup: CDR1 SEHNR, CDR2 FQNEAQ (reference sequence). Trimming removed 4 bases at V and 2 bases at J, with 14 bases between. The CDR3 DNA follows: TGTGCCAGCAGCTCCTCCGAGGACCATCAAGAGACCCAGTACTTC. It codes for CASSSSEDHQETQYF.

The chain has TRBV7-9 and TRBJ2-5; 8 bases are a match to TRBD1. Per germline, CDR1 SEHNR and CDR2 FQNEAQ (reference sequence). V lost 1 base, J lost 5 bases, and 9 bases stayed unmatched. This CDR3 has 16 amino acids. Here the CDR3 DNA reads TGTGCCAGCAGCTTAGTGGGCAGGGGGCTGGGGGAGACCCAGTACTTC. As protein: CASSLVGRGLGETQYF.

The chain uses TRBV6-1 and TRBJ1-1; no clear D gene. The germline CDR1 and CDR2 sequences are MNHNS and SASEGT. This CDR3 contains 13 residues. Between the trimmed V and J ends, which lost 3 bases and 1 base, there was a span of 6 bases. The CDR3 region is CASSDAGNTEAFF. The CDR3 DNA sequence: TGTGCCAGCAGTGATGCAGGGAACACTGAAGCTTTCTTT.

This rearrangement joins TRBV4-3 to TRBJ2-7; TRBD1 matches at 7 bases. The CDR3 extends over 15 amino acids. Germline V CDR1 and CDR2: LGHNA, YSLEER. The trim removed 0 bases at V and 0 bases at J, leaving 2 bases unmatched. CDR3 protein: CASSQDRDSSYEQYF. CDR3 coding DNA: TGCGCCAGCAGCCAAGATCGGGACAGCTCCTACGAGCAGTACTTC.

V and J are TRBV6-5 and TRBJ1-1; D is uncertain. V shed 2 bases and J shed 8 bases, with 15 bases lying between them. The CDR3 runs to 14 residues. Germline CDR1 and CDR2: MNHEY and SVGAGI. The chain's CDR3 is CASSYGLTAREAFF. DNA for the CDR3: TGTGCCAGCAGTTACGGCCTAACCGCTAGGGAAGCTTTCTTT.

This clone was recorded once. V usage is TRBV5-8 and J usage is TRBJ2-5; no clear D gene. CDR3 length equals 14 residues. V was trimmed by 0 bases and J by 5 bases, leaving 11 bases between them. Germline V gene lookup returns CDR1 SGHTS and CDR2 YDEGEE. CDR3 sequence: CASSLEQQRETQYF. The CDR3 DNA is TGTGCCAGCAGCTTGGAACAGCAAAGGGAGACCCAGTACTTC. Full variable domain (outside the CDR3, taken from reference TRBV5-8 and TRBJ2-5): EAGVTQSPTHLIKTRGQQATLRCSPISGHTSVYWYQQALGLGLQFLLWYDEGEERNRGNFPPRFSGRQFPNYSSELNVNALELEDSALYLCASSLEQQRETQYFGPGTRLLVL.